This T cell receptor (beta chain) was identified in a study of shared clonotypes between healthy human individuals. CD8 memory merged CD45RO+ with CCR7-negative CD45RA+ TemRA cells. The protocol was immunoSEQ multiplex PCR, while the TCRdb copy is restricted to in-frame clones and leaves out a portion. Among 70,000 to 95,000 clones listed, about 63% were seen once. There are 16 residues in the CDR3. V lost 4 bases and J lost 0, with 13 bases in between. Germline CDR1 and CDR2: MDHEN and SYDVKM. The V gene is TRBV28, the J gene TRBJ2-1; no clear D. The receptor's source is a man aged 30-40 years in good health. Sequences were obtained from memory CD8+ T cells sorted from blood. Regarding subset: CD45RO+ cells pooled with CCR7-negative TemRA cells. The CDR3 sequence is CASSSRAASSYNEQFF. In DNA form, the CDR3 reads TGTGCCAGCAGTTCAAGGGCGGCTAGCTCCTACAATGAGCAGTTCTTC.